Given below is one T cell receptor beta chain in context. No antigen is known for it. These data are taken from a study of T cell responses to AZD1222 COVID-19 vaccine. Study outcomes and limitations: Donors were mostly white British, more females; clonal diversity possibly underestimated. Sampling that yielded the repertoires occurred only after the peak T cell response.

Germline V gene lookup returns CDR1 GTSNPN and CDR2 SVGIG (reference sequence). The V gene lost 2 bases and the J gene lost 4 bases, with 17 bases spanning the gap. The CDR3 extends over 15 amino acids. Data came from immunoSEQ multiplex PCR; TCRdb stores just in-frame clones and leaves some out. Of 200,000 or so clones in the sample, approximately 86% were seen once. This sample comprised peripheral blood, obtained on day 0 of AZD1222 vaccination. The TCR comes from an adult in good health. This sequence joins TRBV30 and TRBJ1-2, with no clear D. The CDR3 protein is CAWSLFGSTSYGYTF. CDR3 nucleotides: TGTGCCTGGAGTCTGTTTGGCTCAACCTCCTATGGCTACACCTTC.